This TCR beta chain originates from a study of early T cells in non-severe SARS-CoV-2 infection. Background on the study: The sequenced material was bulk RNA from unsorted whole blood, and its chains were unpaired.

Individual cDNA molecules received unique molecular identifiers during library preparation. TCRdb analysed the 5' RACE reads with MiXCR anew, one entry per CDR3 protein. Of tens of thousands of distinct CDR3 sequences in the sample, around 6.1% were seen once. General observations from the study: Missing private and CD4 specificities, VDJdb matching favored anti-spike CD8 responses.

A remark on this clonotype: The antigen is unknown.

This CDR3 region has 14 residues. V lost 0 bases and J lost 1, with 7 bases in between. Germline V gene sequence: CDR1 SGHAT, CDR2 FQNNGV. The sequencing here drew on whole blood, taken at baseline. This rearrangement joins TRBV11-2 to TRBJ2-7, with TRBD2 as a possible D gene (5 bases). The sequence was obtained from an adult who was a healthcare worker with PCR-confirmed SARS-CoV-2 infection or an uninfected control (not recorded which). CDR3 sequence (DNA): TGTGCCAGCAGCTTAGATGGGGAGTCCTACGAGCAGTACTTC. Translated, it gives CASSLDGESYEQYF. Together with reference TRBV11-2 and TRBJ2-7, the CDR3 gives the full variable domain: EAGVAQSPRYKIIEKRQSVAFWCNPISGHATLYWYQQILGQGPKLLIQFQNNGVVDDSQLPKDRFSAERLKGVDSTLKIQPAKLEDSAVYLCASSLDGESYEQYFGPGTRLTVT.